The rows below give T cell receptor beta chains drawn from one sample of a study of blood T cell repertoires in COVID-19. Assay: immunoSEQ multiplex PCR; the TCRdb copy retains only in-frame clones and omits some. The sample carries roughly 300,000 clones, 80% to 90% recorded once. Sequenced input: PBMCs or T cells enriched from blood (not recorded which). These receptor sequences come from a young woman who had recovered from COVID-19. The CDR3 runs from the conserved cysteine through the conserved F or W.

J gene | CDR3 length | V gene | CDR3 protein
TRBJ1-1 | 16 | TRBV27 | CASSLRTGGVNTEAFF
TRBJ2-1 | 12 | TRBV10-2 | CASSHTRDEQFF
TRBJ2-7 | 13 | TRBV18 | CASSPGTAYEQYF
TRBJ2-2 | 15 | TRBV3-1/TRBV3-2 | CASCQLQGGTGELFF
TRBJ2-3 | 14 | TRBV5-4 | CASNGREGTDTQYF
TRBJ2-1 | 12 | TRBV30 | CAWKGLAREQFF
TRBJ1-1 | 11 | TRBV28 | CASRGHSEAFF
TRBJ1-1 | 16 | TRBV10-3 | CAISESNVRKNTEAFF
TRBJ1-1 | 14 | TRBV13 | CASSHDRGNTEAFF
TRBJ2-7 | 15 | TRBV5-1 | CASSLGVAGKYEQYF
TRBJ2-3 | 15 | TRBV5-4 | CASSLGGHQRDTQYF
TRBJ1-2 | 13 | TRBV28 | CASSLFQIYGYTF
TRBJ1-2 | 18 | TRBV5-1 | CASRPGVGGGESIYGYTF
TRBJ2-7 | 12 | TRBV18 | CASSLQEYEQYF
TRBJ2-5 | 15 | TRBV7-3 | CASSLGLAGGETQYF
TRBJ1-2 | 11 | TRBV6-5 | CASRGGGGYTF
TRBJ1-1 | 15 | TRBV3-1/TRBV3-2 | CASSPLGGANTEAFF
TRBJ2-1 | 13 | TRBV5-1 | CASSTGGFNEQFF
TRBJ2-1 | 15 | TRBV28 | CASRSSGTRGGKEFF
TRBJ2-3 | 12 | TRBV28 | CASSPRADTQYF
TRBJ2-1 | 18 | TRBV4-1 | CASSHRTSGAESLNEQFF
TRBJ1-4 | 15 | TRBV9 | CASSVTGTPMEKLFF
TRBJ2-7 | 15 | TRBV2 | CASSDSGTVTYEQYF
TRBJ2-7 | 16 | TRBV11-3 | CASSLGASIRPGEQYF
TRBJ1-2 | 16 | TRBV5-5 | CASSLGVGTVSYGYTF
TRBJ1-1 | 16 | TRBV28 | CASSLFRGGANTEAFF
TRBJ2-3 | 14 | TRBV30 | CAWRNPTSTDTQYF
TRBJ2-7 | 12 | TRBV6-6 | CASGGLFYEQYF
TRBJ2-3 | 14 | TRBV19 | CASRTSGASDTQYF
TRBJ2-1 | 12 | TRBV12-3/TRBV12-4 | CASSFGLNEQFF
TRBJ2-1 | 16 | TRBV7-8 | CASSLGRLAGSNEQFF
TRBJ2-7 | 11 | TRBV3-1/TRBV3-2 | CASSQAHEQYF
TRBJ2-7 | 15 | TRBV28 | CASNERMRSSYEQYF
TRBJ1-2 | 15 | TRBV27 | CASSSRGTGEYGYTF
TRBJ2-5 | 13 | TRBV27 | CASRAAGWETQYF
TRBJ1-4 | 15 | TRBV9 | CASSSTGMLNEKLFF
TRBJ2-3 | 13 | TRBV6-5 | CASSRDTTDTQYF
TRBJ2-5 | 13 | TRBV4-1 | CASSQVARETQYF
TRBJ2-1 | 13 | TRBV5-1 | CASSGTGEDEQFF
TRBJ1-4 | 13 | TRBV2 | CASSEARGEKLFF
TRBJ1-3 | 14 | TRBV11-3 | CASSQGQSGNTIYF
TRBJ2-4 | 15 | TRBV4-1 | CASSLSREGYGIQYF
TRBJ2-7 | 14 | TRBV2 | CASRPQGGVYEQYF
TRBJ1-1 | 14 | TRBV2 | CASALVWANTEAFF
TRBJ1-2 | 14 | TRBV7-8 | CASSLTAGSYGYTF
TRBJ1-4 | 14 | TRBV28 | CASSQWGPGEKLFF
TRBJ1-2 | 19 | TRBV14 | CASSQLRPGQGTDNYGYTF
TRBJ1-5 | 15 | TRBV4-1 | CASSQNLYRTEAQHF
TRBJ1-1 | 16 | TRBV7-3 | CASSPRPPGTGAEAFF
TRBJ1-5 | 14 | TRBV2 | CASSKQGDNQPQHF
TRBJ2-1 | 14 | TRBV3-1/TRBV3-2 | CASTEDNSYNEQFF